This T cell receptor (beta chain) stems from a study (dated by TCRdb to the mid-2010s). The library was prepared using RT-PCR. The sequencer listed for this sample is Illumina MiSeq. TCRdb trimmed the raw reads at Q25, called clones with MiXCR and kept productive beta chains. Each entry merges the rows of one CDR3 protein and shows their most common DNA and genes. Across this sample there are 650,000 to 800,000 distinct CDR3 sequences, with around 14% seen only once. The ten largest clones take up roughly 3.9% of the sample. From the cysteine up to the phenylalanine, the CDR3 has a length of 12 residues. Only CDR3 DNA remains: 36 bases, in frame from the first base. Reading the germline V gene gives CDR1 MDHEN and CDR2 SYDVKM. V and J lose 11 bases and 4 bases, and a span of 14 bases separates them. Points on this clonotype: It has no known antigen specificity. No much larger clone is present one base from it, and per-base qualities are unavailable.

The sequenced sample was memory CD4+ T cells from blood. The rearrangement joined TRBV28 to TRBJ1-2; tentative D gene TRBD1, with 6 bases matching. The source is a female donor in good health, serving as a healthy control. The CDR3 sequence is CAGEGGGYGYTF. In nucleotides, the sequence is TGTGCCGGGGAAGGGGGTGGCTATGGCTACACCTTC.